One and the same sample provided the 19 T cell receptor beta chains below, sequenced in a study of blood T cells in healthy people across ages. Using a J-beta primer mix together with a sample-barcoded 5' primer, a second PCR was run for roughly 7 to 12 cycles. TCRdb fed the 5' RACE reads into MiXCR, producing one record per CDR3 protein. The sample carries about 1.4 million distinct CDR3 sequences, approximately 59% recorded once. The sample was blood. These receptors originate from a man aged 18 to 30 in good health.

This chain connects TRBV7-8 to TRBJ2-6, with TRBD2 as a possible D gene (5 bases). V gave up 5 bases and J gave up 1 base, with 18 bases separating them. CDR3 length: 18 residues. Germline CDR1 SGHVS, CDR2 FQNEAQ. The CDR3 DNA follows: TGTGCCAGCAGCGCCGATCAGTCCCGGGGATCTGGGGCCAACGTCCTGACTTTC. This codes for CASSADQSRGSGANVLTF.

There are a few counts of this clonotype. This rearrangement joins TRBV20-1 to TRBJ2-7; D unclear. The germline gives CDR1 DFQATT, CDR2 SNEGSKA (reference sequence). CDR3 length: 11 amino acids. V was trimmed by 7 bases and J by 2 bases, leaving 9 bases between them. The chain's CDR3 is CSGVRTYEQYF. The CDR3 DNA is TGCAGTGGAGTAAGGACCTACGAGCAGTACTTC.

This clonotype was counted only a few times. J is TRBJ1-4 and V is TRBV2; D ambiguous. V dropped 7 bases and J dropped 5 bases, with 11 bases sitting between them. Per germline, CDR1 SNHLY and CDR2 FYNNEI. This CDR3 has 13 amino acids. The CDR3 DNA reads as TGTGCCAGCACGGGAAGCGAAAATGAAAAACTGTTTTTT. The encoded protein is CASTGSENEKLFF. Filled out from reference TRBV2 and TRBJ1-4, the complete variable domain reads EPEVTQTPSHQVTQMGQEVILRCVPISNHLYFYWYRQILGQKVEFLVSFYNNEISEKSEIFDDQFSVERPDGSNFTLKIRSTKLEDSAMYFCASTGSENEKLFFGSGTQLSVL.

The sample holds a few counts of this clonotype. V and J are TRBV20-1 and TRBJ2-1; 11 positions agree with TRBD2. The V gene end was trimmed by 3 bases and the J gene end by 6 bases; junction bases not matched to a gene: 4. This CDR3 is built from 14 residues. CDR1 is DFQATT and CDR2 is SNEGSKA in the germline V gene (reference sequence). The CDR3 sequence is CSARAGTSGNEQFF. As DNA, the CDR3 is TGCAGTGCTAGGGCCGGGACTAGCGGCAATGAGCAGTTCTTC.

The chain combines TRBV7-2 with TRBJ2-3; 8 bases map to TRBD1. This CDR3 is 15 amino acids long. V shed 4 bases, J shed 5 bases, and the junction held 8 bases outside the gene matches. Germline V CDR1 and CDR2: SGHTA, FQGNSA. The CDR3, as DNA: TGTGCCAGCAGCTCCTGGACAGGGAACATAGATACGCAGTATTTT. Translation: CASSSWTGNIDTQYF.

The chain couples TRBV6-5 to TRBJ2-3, with 13 bases that match TRBD2. Germline V gene lookup returns CDR1 MNHEY and CDR2 SVGAGI. This CDR3 has 15 amino acids. Unmatched junction bases numbered 5, after V lost 6 bases and J lost 5 bases. DNA for the CDR3: TGTGCCAGCAGAACTAGCGGGAGGGGGTTAGATACGCAGTATTTT. Amino acid sequence: CASRTSGRGLDTQYF.

This clonotype occurred a few times. The V gene is TRBV21-1, the J gene TRBJ2-7. TRBV21-1 is a known pseudogene. The CDR3 is 11 amino acids. Written as DNA, the CDR3 is TGTGCCAGGTCAGGACCCTTCGAGCAGTACTTC. Amino acids: CARSGPFEQYF.

The genes are TRBV7-9 and TRBJ2-4, with TRBD1 identical over 8 bases. J gave up 13 bases and V 4 bases, and 15 bases lay outside the gene matches. This CDR3 has 15 residues. From germline, CDR1 is SEHNR and CDR2 FQNEAQ (reference sequence). The chain's CDR3 is CASSSFGTGVLEQYF. Written as DNA, the CDR3 is TGTGCCAGCAGCTCATTCGGGACAGGTGTTTTGGAGCAGTACTTC.

This clonotype was detected only a few times. The rearrangement uses TRBV6-2 or TRBV6-3 and TRBJ2-3; tentatively, D is TRBD1 (5 bases). The germline V gene encodes CDR1 MNHEY and CDR2 SVGEGT. The CDR3 length is 17 residues. Trimming took 4 bases from V and 5 from J, leaving 22 bases between them. CDR3 sequence (DNA): TGTGCCAGCAGTTCCACTTCAACAGGCCCCGGGCAAGATACGCAGTATTTT. Amino acid sequence: CASSSTSTGPGQDTQYF.

This clonotype was seen once. V and J are TRBV11-2 and TRBJ1-5; D remains unclear. In germline, CDR1 is SGHAT, CDR2 FQNNGV. CDR3 size: 23 residues. Trimming took 2 bases from V and 0 from J, leaving 32 bases between them. CDR3 loop: CASSLRPAHRTDFISYSNQPQHF. For the CDR3, the DNA is TGTGCCAGCAGCTTACGACCAGCCCATCGGACCGACTTTATTTCTTATAGCAATCAGCCCCAGCATTTT.

V and J are TRBV7-9 and TRBJ2-7; TRBD2 agrees at 9 bases. This CDR3 is 15 amino acids long. In germline, CDR1 is SEHNR, CDR2 FQNEAQ (reference sequence). V shed 5 bases, J shed 1 base, and the junction held 6 bases outside the gene matches. The CDR3 DNA reads TGTGCCAGCAGCCAGACTAGCGGAATTTCCTACGAGCAGTACTTC. Translated: CASSQTSGISYEQYF.

The V call is TRBV20-1, the J call TRBJ1-1; perhaps TRBD1 as D (6 bases). CDR1 is DFQATT, CDR2 SNEGSKA, per germline (reference sequence). Trimming cost V 6 bases and J 6 bases, with 20 bases left between them. The CDR3 has 14 amino acids. As DNA, the CDR3 is TGCAGTGCCCGAGGGGGACGAGGCCCTTCTGAAGCTTTCTTT. Residues: CSARGGRGPSEAFF.

V usage is TRBV5-1 and J usage is TRBJ2-1; the D gene is possibly TRBD2 (6 bases). The V and J ends lost 0 bases and 5 bases respectively, with 12 bases between them. The germline V gene encodes CDR1 SGHRS and CDR2 YFSETQ. The CDR3 runs 15 residues. CDR3 nucleotide sequence: TGCGCCAGCAGCTTGGTGCGGGGTTCCCACAATGAGCAGTTCTTC. Amino acid sequence: CASSLVRGSHNEQFF.

This clonotype came up a few times. The chain employs TRBV6-6 and TRBJ1-3; D uncertain. Germline loops: CDR1 MNHNY, CDR2 SVGAGI (reference sequence). This CDR3 is 14 amino acids long. V dropped 6 bases and J dropped 0 bases, with 9 bases sitting between them. Written as DNA, the CDR3 is TGTGCCAGCAGATCCGACAACTCTGGAAACACCATATATTTT. This sequence encodes CASRSDNSGNTIYF.

This clonotype turned up a few times. The chain carries TRBV6-5 and TRBJ2-7; D not resolved. Germline V gene lookup returns CDR1 MNHEY and CDR2 SVGAGI. The CDR3 runs to 12 residues. V dropped 6 bases and J dropped 0 bases, with 6 bases sitting between them. In nucleotides, the CDR3 is TGTGCCAGCAGGCTTAACTCCTACGAGCAGTACTTC. Amino acid sequence: CASRLNSYEQYF.

J is TRBJ1-2 and V is TRBV7-2, with D unresolved. From germline, CDR1 is SGHTA and CDR2 FQGNSA. This CDR3 has 11 residues. Trimming left V 2 bases short and J 10 bases short, with 8 bases between. The CDR3: CASSLRMTYTF. CDR3 sequence (DNA): TGTGCCAGCAGCTTAAGGATGACCTACACCTTC.

In its sample, this clonotype was seen once. The chain is built from TRBV6-5 and TRBJ2-2; 9 bases align to TRBD1. This CDR3 is built from 15 residues. Germline CDR1 reads MNHEY; CDR2 reads SVGAGI. Trimming cost V 6 bases and J 4 bases; bases outside gene matches: 6. Here the CDR3 reads CASSRQDRGTGELFF. The DNA of the CDR3 is TGTGCCAGCAGCCGCCAGGACAGGGGCACCGGGGAGCTGTTTTTT.

This clonotype was seen more than once but under ten times. The V gene is TRBV29-1, the J gene TRBJ2-7; no reliable D call. V was cut by 4 bases and J by 2 bases, with 6 bases left in between. Per germline, CDR1 SQVTM and CDR2 ANQGSEA. The CDR3 consists of 11 residues. CDR3 in amino acids: CSVAETYEQYF. Here the CDR3 DNA reads TGCAGCGTTGCAGAGACCTACGAGCAGTACTTC.

V gene TRBV14 combines with J gene TRBJ2-1; no clear D. Between the trimmed V and J ends, which lost 0 bases and 3 bases, there was a span of 12 bases. CDR3 length equals 16 residues. Germline loops: CDR1 SGHDN, CDR2 FVKESK. CDR3 DNA: TGTGCCAGCAGCCAAGAAGCACCAGATTACTACAATGAGCAGTTCTTC. Encoded protein: CASSQEAPDYYNEQFF. The variable domain in full, completed from reference TRBV14 and TRBJ2-1, reads EAGVTQFPSHSVIEKGQTVTLRCDPISGHDNLYWYRRVMGKEIKFLLHFVKESKQDESGMPNNRFLAERTGGTYSTLKVQPAELEDSGVYFCASSQEAPDYYNEQFFGPGTRLTVL.